This TCR beta chain emerged from a study of cytomegalovirus exposure and HLA in healthy donors listed by TCRdb under 2017. The study in broad terms: According to an earlier analysis of a few hundred of the donors, some 180 million T cells yielded 120 million or so unique TCR beta sequences and roughly 280 Gb of sequence data. Around 300 gigabases of sequencing data and approximately 85 million unique TCR sequences were included in an early release covering around 650 HLA-typed donors. Of the approximately 400 genotyped donors, about 80% fell in the genetic ancestry cluster associated with self-reported Caucasian donors. The aim of the study was to test whether cataloging public T cell receptors could identify signatures of past pathogen exposure. Using immunosequencing, the study profiled T cell repertoires from 500 to 800 subjects and related those repertoires to cytomegalovirus serostatus. Along with the approximately 600-subject first cohort, a separate validation cohort of over a hundred different subjects was used. To predict cytomegalovirus infection status, the study brought together high-throughput TCR immunosequencing, statistical association of individual TCRs with disease status, and machine learning. A later analysis re-examined previously published TCR beta repertoires from roughly 650 donors and added high-resolution HLA genotyping to investigate patterns of TCR occurrence. In the later analysis, no new phenotypic data were used to find candidate immune exposures; instead, reliance was placed on TCR beta sequences and their occurrence across donors. An earlier analysis of approximately 630 of the donors applied high-throughput TCR beta sequencing to assess whether each TCR beta V gene segment acted as functional or pseudogenic. Donor age, sex, ethnicity and CMV serostatus were compiled together with the repertoire data. In a later genetic analysis, genome-wide SNP genotypes for about 65% of the roughly 700 donors were used, and that subset was treated as a discovery cohort. Every repertoire in the discovery cohort had been generated on one and the same sequencing platform. HLA typing included class I and class II loci at four-digit resolution. Typing coverage differed by locus: A, B, C, DRB1 and DQB1 were typed in roughly 620-640 donors, DQA1 in 522, DPA1 in around 610, and DPB1 in 450 to 480. Several DR-DQ haplotypes were treated as single units for association and clustering because of strong linkage in the cohort. On average, about 240,000 unique TCR beta nucleotide sequences were sequenced per donor among more than 350 genotyped donors of the cohort, with roughly 18% of those sequences being non-productive.

The cohort was made up of about 610 healthy bone marrow donors. All cohort members were sampled while nominally healthy, although unrecorded immune exposures were likely present. The donor tested CMV seropositive and was one of the 289 seropositive cohort members. A peripheral blood sample was provided by each donor, and peripheral blood mononuclear cells were used for TCR beta sequencing. Genomic DNA extraction from the blood cell samples was performed with the Qiagen DNeasy Blood Extraction Kit. The investigation overall reported the following: In a later analysis, HLA-associated TCR beta chains showed more clonal expansion and lower generation probabilities than non-associated chains that were equally common. Roughly uniform sequencing depth across donors was assumed in presence/absence analyses, although this assumption may not hold. According to a later analysis, most CMV-associated TCR beta chains appeared to be HLA-restricted, and the HLA associations seemed to be driven largely by CMV exposure. A later genetic analysis associated a missense DCLRE1C variant with V-gene and J-gene trimming of TCR beta chains, and an independent cohort replicated the association. In an earlier analysis of some 500 of the donors, most TCR beta V segments appeared in productive rearrangements about 87% or about 30% of the time, broadly matching IMGT annotations. In a later analysis, the rate of TCR association differed among HLA loci, with DRB1 alleles having the most associated TCRs and HLA-C alleles having the fewest. The 87-base-pair reads could not distinguish some IMGT-functional V segments, including TRBV6-2 and TRBV6-3, so those segments were excluded. Cytomegalovirus status was reported to be diagnosed by the classifier with high specificity and sensitivity in both the original and validation cohorts. Linkage disequilibrium might explain the correlated functional status among segregating V segments, but an unknown experimental factor could not be ruled out. This cohort had only TCR beta chains sequenced, and the lack of alpha or paired-chain data limited which features could be detected. Strong co-occurrence of HLA alleles, especially DR and DQ, made assigning TCR associations to individual alleles difficult. Because HLA typing was missing for some donors at each locus, association tests included only the typed subset. According to a later analysis, parvovirus B19, influenza, CMV and Epstein-Barr virus appeared linked to several top co-occurrence clusters. The study gave a list of about 150 TCR beta chains associated with cytomegalovirus. In a later analysis, 15,000 to 20,000 TCR beta sequences were associated with specific HLA alleles at a false discovery rate of 0.05. It was suggested by the authors that the approach could potentially be generalized to other disease states and immunological phenotypes. According to a later genetic analysis, donors in an Asian-associated ancestry cluster had fewer N-insertions in productive TCRs than the approximately 610-donor mean. The sequencing pipeline was judged likely to have produced a cluster of highly shared sequence variants as a technical artifact. Seventeen rarely observed V segments, including chromosome 9 orphons, were excluded from the earlier analysis of several hundred of the donors because counts were too low. In vitro tests confirmed that a few of the cytomegalovirus-associated TCR beta chains recognize cytomegalovirus antigens. Immune exposure information for the cohort was limited to CMV serostatus. Most TCR sequences were seen in very few donors, while some public TCRs were found in many individuals. A further reported finding was that TCR beta sequences accurately predicted the HLA-A and HLA-B alleles for most subjects in the first cohort.

The germline V gene encodes CDR1 SEHNR and CDR2 FQNEAQ (reference sequence). V trim: 5 bases; J trim: 4 bases; unmatched bases: 6. The CDR3 sequence holds 14 residues, the cysteine and phenylalanine included. Kept here is only the CDR3 DNA, which spans 42 bases and is read in frame from base 1. A word on this clone: What this receptor recognizes is not known. Per-base quality was not reported, and no clone a single base away is much larger than it.

The method was the immunoSEQ multiplex PCR assay. For the multiplex PCR, a mixture combining 60 forward primers for TCR Vbeta segments and 13 reverse primers for TCR Jbeta segments was used. The CDR3 region of rearranged TCR beta genes was amplified from genomic DNA by a multiplex PCR assay. On the Illumina HiSeq System, the amplified TCR beta libraries were sequenced as 87-base-pair reads. The paper's processing steps were these. In a later analysis, tens of millions of unique TCR beta chains were counted across the approximately 640 repertoires, and about 9.9 million of these chains were shared by at least two donors. A nearest-neighbor algorithm error-corrected the raw reads and collapsed the reads into unique sequences, merging closely related sequences to remove PCR and sequencing errors. To assign V, D and J gene segments, CDR3 sequences were aligned to IMGT reference sequences. Each retained sequence needed at least a six-nucleotide match to both a V gene segment and a J gene segment. Rearrangements were called productive when the CDR3 lacked stop codons and stayed in frame with V and J; all others were non-productive. CDR3 was defined according to IMGT convention as the region running from the second conserved V-encoded cysteine to the conserved J-encoded phenylalanine. Sequences without an unambiguous match to a single V gene segment were excluded from the earlier analysis of 500 to 700 of the donors. In an earlier analysis of a few hundred of the donors, V segments were called functional above 56.7% productive rearrangements and were called segregating when the between-donor standard deviation exceeded 5%. A statistical classification framework was built to diagnose cytomegalovirus status from the catalog of TCR beta chain sequences. In a later analysis, V and J genes were assigned by comparing TCR nucleotide sequences against IMGT/GENE-DB human TR gene sequences. Using the TCRdist pipeline, a later analysis assigned CDR3 sequences along with most-parsimonious VDJ recombination scenarios. A later analysis defined each TCR beta chain by its CDR3 amino acid sequence plus V-gene family, and excluded reads lacking a unique V-gene family. As a way to deal with suspected cross-contamination and a sequencing artifact, a later analysis dropped roughly 600 nucleotide sequences that were highly shared and had low generation probability. A later analysis calculated a clonal expansion index for each public chain from normalized within-repertoire ranks of inferred template counts. A later analysis computed generation probabilities with a VDJ recombination model fitted to out-of-frame rearrangements, and checked the results against IGoR. A later analysis scored TCR-TCR, TCR-HLA and TCR-CMV co-occurrence with hypergeometric tests, applying a repertoire-size bias correction to TCR pairs. A later analysis estimated false discovery rates by permuting HLA or CMV assignments 20 times. A later analysis grouped co-occurring TCRs with DBSCAN, adding TCRdist sequence similarity when clustering within HLA-allele-positive subsets. Repertoires with fewer than 30,000 or more than 120,000 public chains were left out of co-occurrence clustering, as were five repertoires with anomalous nucleotide sharing. TCRdb limited this immuneACCESS table to in-frame rearrangements with V and J called. A share of clones is missing; checked studies link under half to unresolved V genes, and the rest is unexplained. That table is the source of V, J and clone size, and D and trimming were worked out from the DNA. Present in this sample are 150,000 or so clones, roughly 80% of which were seen just once. 8% to 10% of the sample is held by the ten biggest clonotypes.

The receptor chain draws on TRBV7-9 and TRBJ1-1; 8 nucleotides in the junction match TRBD1. The source material was PBMCs. This clonotype was sampled from a male donor in good health and CMV-seropositive. The nucleotide sequence is given as TGTGCCAGCAGCGCTCGACAGGGGAGCACTGAAGCTTTCTTT. Its translation reads: CASSARQGSTEAFF.